This T cell receptor (beta chain) is from a study of PD-1 blockade in classical Hodgkin lymphoma. Points on this clone: Its antigen is as yet unknown.

Libraries were prepared by immunoSEQ multiplex PCR; TCRdb keeps only in-frame clonotypes and omits some of them. The data show about 26,000 clones, around 69% seen once. General study findings and limits: CD4+ TCR diversity, unlike CD8+, rose significantly by C4D1.

No patient escaped relapse after autologous stem cell transplantation, and brentuximab vedotin exposure varied. The sequencing here drew on peripheral blood mononuclear cells (PBMCs), taken before the second cycle of nivolumab. This TCR derives from a human donor with classical Hodgkin lymphoma.

This chain's CDR3 is CASSPRLNNEQFF. The CDR3 bases are TGTGCCAGCAGCCCTAGACTCAACAATGAGCAGTTCTTC. This chain uses TRBV6-1 with TRBJ2-1; no definite D call. Trimming pared 6 bases from V and 5 bases from J, leaving 11 bases between. The CDR3 runs to 13 residues. The germline V gene has CDR1 MNHNS and CDR2 SASEGT.